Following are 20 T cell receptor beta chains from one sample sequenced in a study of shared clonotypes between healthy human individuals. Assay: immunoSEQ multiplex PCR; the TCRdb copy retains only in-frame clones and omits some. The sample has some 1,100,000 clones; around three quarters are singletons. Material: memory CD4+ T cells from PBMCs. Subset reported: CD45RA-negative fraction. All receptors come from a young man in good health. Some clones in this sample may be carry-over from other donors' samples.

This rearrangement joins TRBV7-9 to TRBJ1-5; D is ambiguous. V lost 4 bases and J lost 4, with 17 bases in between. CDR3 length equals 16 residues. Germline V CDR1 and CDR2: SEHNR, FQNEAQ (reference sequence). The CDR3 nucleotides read TGTGCCAGCAGCTCCTCCTCCCCCCGATATAATCAGCCCCAGCATTTT. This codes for CASSSSSPRYNQPQHF.

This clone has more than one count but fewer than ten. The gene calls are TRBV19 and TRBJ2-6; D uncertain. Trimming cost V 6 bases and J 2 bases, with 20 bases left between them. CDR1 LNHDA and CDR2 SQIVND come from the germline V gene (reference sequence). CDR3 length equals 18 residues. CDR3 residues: CASSPWIGARPGANVLTF. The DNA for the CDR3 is TGTGCCAGTAGCCCTTGGATAGGAGCCCGACCTGGGGCCAACGTCCTGACTTTC. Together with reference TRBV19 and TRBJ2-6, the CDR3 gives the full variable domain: DGGITQSPKYLFRKEGQNVTLSCEQNLNHDAMYWYRQDPGQGLRLIYYSQIVNDFQKGDIAEGYSVSREKKESFPLTVTSAQKNPTAFYLCASSPWIGARPGANVLTFGAGSRLTVL.

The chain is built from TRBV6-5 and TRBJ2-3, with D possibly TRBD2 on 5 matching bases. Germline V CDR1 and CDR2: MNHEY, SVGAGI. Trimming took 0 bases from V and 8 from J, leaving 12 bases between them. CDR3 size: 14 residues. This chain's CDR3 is CASSYSGRAATQYF. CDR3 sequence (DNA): TGTGCCAGCAGTTACTCTGGGCGGGCGGCTACGCAGTATTTT.

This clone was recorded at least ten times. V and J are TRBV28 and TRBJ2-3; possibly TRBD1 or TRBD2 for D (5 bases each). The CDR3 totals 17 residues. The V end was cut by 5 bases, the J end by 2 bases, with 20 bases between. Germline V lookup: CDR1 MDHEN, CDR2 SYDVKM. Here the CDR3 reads CASSTPWGLGDTDTQYF. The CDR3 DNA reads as TGTGCCAGCAGTACCCCTTGGGGTCTGGGGGACACAGATACGCAGTATTTT.

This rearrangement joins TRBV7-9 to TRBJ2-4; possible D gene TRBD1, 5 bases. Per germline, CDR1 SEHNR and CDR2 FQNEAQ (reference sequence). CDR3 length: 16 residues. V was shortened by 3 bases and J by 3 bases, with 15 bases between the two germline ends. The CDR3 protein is CASSFQGLFGKNIQYF. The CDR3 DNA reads TGTGCCAGCAGCTTTCAGGGCTTGTTTGGCAAAAACATTCAGTACTTC.

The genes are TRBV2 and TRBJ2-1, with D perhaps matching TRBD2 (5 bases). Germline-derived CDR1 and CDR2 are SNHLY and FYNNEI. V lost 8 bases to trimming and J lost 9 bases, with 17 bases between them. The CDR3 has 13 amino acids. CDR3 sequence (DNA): TGTGCCAGCCAAGGTACGAGGGTCGGTGAGCAGTTCTTC. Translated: CASQGTRVGEQFF.

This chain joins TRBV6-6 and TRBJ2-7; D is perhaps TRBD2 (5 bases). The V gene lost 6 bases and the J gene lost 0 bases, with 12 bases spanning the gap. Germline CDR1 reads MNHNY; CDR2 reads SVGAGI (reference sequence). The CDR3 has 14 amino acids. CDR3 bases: TGTGCCAGCAGCCGTCGAGCGGACTCCTACGAGCAGTACTTC. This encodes CASSRRADSYEQYF.

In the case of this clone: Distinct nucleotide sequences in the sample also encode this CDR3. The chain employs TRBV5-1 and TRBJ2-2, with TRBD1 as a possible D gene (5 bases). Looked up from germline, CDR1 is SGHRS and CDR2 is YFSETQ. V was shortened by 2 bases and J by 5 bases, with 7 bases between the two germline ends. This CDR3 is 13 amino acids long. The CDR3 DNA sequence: TGCGCCAGCAGCTTCCAGGGTACCGGGGAGCTGTTTTTT. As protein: CASSFQGTGELFF.

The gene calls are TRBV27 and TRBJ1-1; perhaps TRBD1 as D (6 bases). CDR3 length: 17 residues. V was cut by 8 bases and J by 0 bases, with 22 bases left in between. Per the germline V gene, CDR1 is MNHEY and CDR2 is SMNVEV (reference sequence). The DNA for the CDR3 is TGTGCCAGCCCCAAGGGGGGGCGCAAGTTGCTGAACACTGAAGCTTTCTTT. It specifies CASPKGGRKLLNTEAFF.

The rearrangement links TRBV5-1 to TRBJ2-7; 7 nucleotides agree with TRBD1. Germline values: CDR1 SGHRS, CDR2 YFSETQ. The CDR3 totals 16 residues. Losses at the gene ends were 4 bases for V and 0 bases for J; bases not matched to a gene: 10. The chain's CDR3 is CASSLEPGQFSYEQYF. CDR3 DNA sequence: TGCGCCAGCAGCCTTGAGCCGGGACAGTTCTCCTACGAGCAGTACTTC.

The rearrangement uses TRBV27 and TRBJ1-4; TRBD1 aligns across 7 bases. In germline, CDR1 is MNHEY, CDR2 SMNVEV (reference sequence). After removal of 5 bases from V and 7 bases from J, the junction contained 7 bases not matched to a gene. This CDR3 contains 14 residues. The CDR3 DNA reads TGTGCCAGCAGTACGACAGGGCGTCGTGAAAAACTGTTTTTT. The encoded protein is CASSTTGRREKLFF. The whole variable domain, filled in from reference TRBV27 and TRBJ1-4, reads EAQVTQNPRYLITVTGKKLTVTCSQNMNHEYMSWYRQDPGLGLRQIYYSMNVEVTDKGDVPEGYKVSRKEKRNFPLILESPSPNQTSLYFCASSTTGRREKLFFGSGTQLSVL.

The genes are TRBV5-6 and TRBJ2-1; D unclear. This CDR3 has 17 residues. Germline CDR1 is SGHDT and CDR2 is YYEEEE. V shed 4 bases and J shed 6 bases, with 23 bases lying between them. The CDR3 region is CASSLYIHFKAVNEQFF. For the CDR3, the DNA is TGTGCCAGCAGCCTTTATATCCACTTCAAGGCGGTCAATGAGCAGTTCTTC.

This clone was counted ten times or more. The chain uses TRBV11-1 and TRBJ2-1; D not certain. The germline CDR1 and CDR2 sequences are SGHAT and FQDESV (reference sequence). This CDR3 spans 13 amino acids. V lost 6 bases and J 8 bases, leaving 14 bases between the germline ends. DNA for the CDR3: TGTGCCAGCAGATCACGTACGCTCGATGAGCAGTTCTTC. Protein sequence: CASRSRTLDEQFF.

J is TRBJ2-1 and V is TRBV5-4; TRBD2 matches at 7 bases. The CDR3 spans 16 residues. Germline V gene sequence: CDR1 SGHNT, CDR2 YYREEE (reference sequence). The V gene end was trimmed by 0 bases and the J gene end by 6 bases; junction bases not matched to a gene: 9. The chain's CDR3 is CASSLAGGTKGNEQFF. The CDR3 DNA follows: TGTGCCAGCAGCTTGGCCGGCGGGACTAAAGGCAATGAGCAGTTCTTC.

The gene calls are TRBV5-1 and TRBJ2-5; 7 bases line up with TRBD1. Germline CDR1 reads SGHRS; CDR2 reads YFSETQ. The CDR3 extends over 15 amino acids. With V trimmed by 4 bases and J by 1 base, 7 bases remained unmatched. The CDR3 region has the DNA TGCGCCAGCAGCCCCGGACAGGTCCCCCAAGAGACCCAGTACTTC. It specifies CASSPGQVPQETQYF.

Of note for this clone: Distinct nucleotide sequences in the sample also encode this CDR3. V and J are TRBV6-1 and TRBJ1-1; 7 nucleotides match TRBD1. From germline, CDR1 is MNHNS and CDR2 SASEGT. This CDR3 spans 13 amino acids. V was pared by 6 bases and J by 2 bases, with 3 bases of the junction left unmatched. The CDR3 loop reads CASSRGFNTEAFF. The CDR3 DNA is TGTGCCAGCAGCAGGGGGTTCAACACTGAAGCTTTCTTT.

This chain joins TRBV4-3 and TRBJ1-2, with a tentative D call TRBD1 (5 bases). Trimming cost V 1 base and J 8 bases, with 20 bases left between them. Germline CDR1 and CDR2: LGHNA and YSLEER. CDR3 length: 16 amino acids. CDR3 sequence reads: CASSQVRGTRVGGYTF. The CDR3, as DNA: TGCGCCAGCAGCCAAGTTAGAGGGACTCGGGTGGGCGGCTACACCTTC.

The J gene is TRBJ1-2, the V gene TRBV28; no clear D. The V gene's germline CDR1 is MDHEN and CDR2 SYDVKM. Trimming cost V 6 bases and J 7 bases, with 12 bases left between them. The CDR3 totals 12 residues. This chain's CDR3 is CASSATGFGYTF. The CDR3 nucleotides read TGTGCCAGCAGCGCCACGGGATTTGGCTACACCTTC.

The CDR3, as DNA: TGTGCCAGCAGCCAACCTGGAGAGACGGTCTACGAGCAGTACTTC. It translates to CASSQPGETVYEQYF. The V gene is TRBV4-2, the J gene TRBJ2-7; no reliable D call. The ends were cut back, 2 bases at V and 3 bases at J, with 14 bases in the middle. Germline CDR1 and CDR2: LGHNA and YNFKEQ. This CDR3 spans 15 amino acids.

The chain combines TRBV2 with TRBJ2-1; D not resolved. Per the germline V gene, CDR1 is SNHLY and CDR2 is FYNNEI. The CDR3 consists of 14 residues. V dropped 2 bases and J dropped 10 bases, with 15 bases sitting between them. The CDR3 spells CASSEWTFKREQFF. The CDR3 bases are TGTGCCAGCAGTGAATGGACGTTCAAGCGAGAGCAGTTCTTC.